Below, 31 T cell receptor beta chains from the same sample are listed, as sequenced in a study of cytotoxic CD8 clonotypes in ibrutinib-treated CLL. TCRdb's copy holds only in-frame clones and misses some; the assay was immunoSEQ multiplex PCR. The table has 130,000 or so clones, about 80% seen once; the top ten hold roughly 13%. This specimen consisted of PBMCs, obtained after 12 months of ibrutinib treatment. The receptor set was obtained from a human donor with chronic lymphocytic leukemia.

The V gene is TRBV10-2, the J gene TRBJ2-3; D ambiguous. This CDR3 has 14 amino acids. V lost 10 bases and J 3 bases, leaving 17 bases between the germline ends. CDR1 and CDR2 (germline): WSHSY, SAAADI. The CDR3 bases are TGCGCCACCCAAGCCCAGCTGATGACAGATACGCAGTATTTT. Its translation is CATQAQLMTDTQYF.

V usage is TRBV30 and J usage is TRBJ2-1, with D possibly called TRBD1 or TRBD2 (5 bases each). With 0 bases removed from V and 2 bases from J, the gap between germline ends came to 11 bases. The CDR3 sequence is 15 residues long. Germline V gives CDR1 GTSNPN, CDR2 SVGIG (reference sequence). The CDR3 region is CAWSVSGTPYNEQFF. The CDR3 DNA reads TGTGCCTGGAGTGTATCCGGGACCCCCTACAATGAGCAGTTCTTC. The entire variable domain, with the rest obtained from reference TRBV30 and TRBJ2-1, is as follows: SQTIHQWPATLVQPVGSPLSLECTVEGTSNPNLYWYRQAAGRGLQLLFYSVGIGQISSEVPQNLSASRPQDRQFILSSKKLLLSDSGFYLCAWSVSGTPYNEQFFGPGTRLTVL.

The chain combines TRBV5-1 with TRBJ1-2; TRBD1 agrees at 7 bases. This CDR3 has 15 amino acids. The junction had 13 bases not matched to a gene; V was cut back by 3 bases and J by 8 bases. Germline V lookup: CDR1 SGHRS, CDR2 YFSETQ. Here the CDR3 reads CASSYSLDRPGGYTF. The DNA for the CDR3 is TGCGCCAGCAGCTACTCTTTGGACAGGCCTGGCGGCTACACCTTC.

V usage is TRBV5-4 and J usage is TRBJ2-7; maybe TRBD2 (5 bases). In germline, CDR1 is SGHNT, CDR2 YYREEE (reference sequence). V lost 1 base, J lost 4 bases, and 9 bases lay in between. There are 13 residues in the CDR3. In DNA, the CDR3 is TGTGCCAGCAGCTTGAGGGAGTTTTACGAGCAGTACTTC. This sequence encodes CASSLREFYEQYF.

In DNA form, the CDR3 reads TGCGCCAGCAGCTTGCGCCGCGGGGGTACTGAAGCTTTCTTT. Amino acids: CASSLRRGGTEAFF. V gene TRBV5-1 combines with J gene TRBJ1-1; possible D gene TRBD1, 5 bases. This CDR3 comprises 14 residues. V was trimmed by 1 base and J by 5 bases, leaving 12 bases between them. Germline assignment: CDR1 SGHRS and CDR2 YFSETQ. Drawing the rest from reference TRBV5-1 and TRBJ1-1, the complete variable domain is KAGVTQTPRYLIKTRGQQVTLSCSPISGHRSVSWYQQTPGQGLQFLFEYFSETQRNKGNFPGRFSGRQFSNSRSEMNVSTLELGDSALYLCASSLRRGGTEAFFGQGTRLTVV.

The V call is TRBV14, the J call TRBJ2-3; D unclear. CDR3 length: 13 amino acids. In germline, CDR1 is SGHDN, CDR2 FVKESK. Trimming stripped 4 bases from V and 2 bases from J, with 7 bases between. The CDR3 sequence: CASSPGYTDTQYF. The CDR3 nucleotides are TGTGCCAGCAGCCCCGGCTACACAGATACGCAGTATTTT.

The chain carries TRBV19 and TRBJ1-1; D may be TRBD1 (5 bases). CDR3 length equals 15 residues. CDR1 and CDR2 (germline): LNHDA, SQIVND (reference sequence). Trimming pared 1 base from V and 1 base from J, leaving 10 bases between. The CDR3: CASSIVLGPNTEAFF. DNA for the CDR3: TGTGCCAGTAGTATAGTTCTGGGGCCGAACACTGAAGCTTTCTTT. Based on the CDR3 plus reference TRBV19 and TRBJ1-1, the full variable domain is DGGITQSPKYLFRKEGQNVTLSCEQNLNHDAMYWYRQDPGQGLRLIYYSQIVNDFQKGDIAEGYSVSREKKESFPLTVTSAQKNPTAFYLCASSIVLGPNTEAFFGQGTRLTVV.

This chain joins TRBV30 and TRBJ2-7; no clear D gene. CDR1 GTSNPN and CDR2 SVGIG come from the germline V gene (reference sequence). This CDR3 has 14 amino acids. The V gene lost 4 bases and the J gene lost 0 bases, with 13 bases spanning the gap. The CDR3 sequence: CAWNPTSSSYEQYF. For the CDR3, the DNA is TGTGCCTGGAATCCCACTTCCAGCTCCTACGAGCAGTACTTC.

This clone was seen a few times. V gene TRBV19 combines with J gene TRBJ2-7, with D uncertain. Germline loops: CDR1 LNHDA, CDR2 SQIVND (reference sequence). The CDR3 is made up of 13 amino acids. The V end lost 7 bases, the J end lost 2 bases, and 12 bases lay between the germline ends. CDR3 in amino acids: CASTPRIPYEQYF. DNA of the CDR3: TGTGCCAGTACACCTCGCATCCCCTACGAGCAGTACTTC. Looking up the rest from reference TRBV19 and TRBJ2-7 gives the full variable domain: DGGITQSPKYLFRKEGQNVTLSCEQNLNHDAMYWYRQDPGQGLRLIYYSQIVNDFQKGDIAEGYSVSREKKESFPLTVTSAQKNPTAFYLCASTPRIPYEQYFGPGTRLTVT.

The chain links TRBV11-2 to TRBJ2-3; D gene ambiguous. CDR3 length: 12 residues. V lost 4 bases and J 9 bases, leaving 11 bases between the germline ends. Germline-derived CDR1 and CDR2 are SGHAT and FQNNGV. The CDR3 DNA reads TGTGCCAGCAGCTCTTTTAAAGAAACGCAGTATTTT. Translating it yields CASSSFKETQYF.

The chain has TRBV7-2 and TRBJ2-7, with D perhaps matching TRBD2 (5 bases). Trimming took 6 bases from V and 2 from J, leaving 14 bases between them. In germline, CDR1 is SGHTA, CDR2 FQGNSA. The CDR3 has 14 residues. The CDR3 DNA sequence: TGTGCCAGCAGTCGGGGTCCTGAAACCTACGAGCAGTACTTC. It translates to CASSRGPETYEQYF.

This sequence joins TRBV7-8 and TRBJ2-3, with no clear D. The germline V and J ends were trimmed by 2 bases and 4 bases, with 13 bases remaining between them. Per the germline V gene, CDR1 is SGHVS and CDR2 is FQNEAQ. This CDR3 contains 15 residues. DNA of the CDR3: TGTGCCAGCAGCTTAACCACTAACATCGCAGATACGCAGTATTTT. Protein: CASSLTTNIADTQYF.

This clone was seen only a few times. The V gene is TRBV14, the J gene TRBJ2-3; D is ambiguous. Germline V CDR1 and CDR2: SGHDN, FVKESK. V was shortened by 6 bases and J by 5 bases, with 6 bases between the two germline ends. This CDR3 is built from 11 residues. The CDR3 sequence is CASRRGDTQYF. The CDR3 DNA is TGTGCCAGCAGACGTGGAGATACGCAGTATTTT.

V gene TRBV6-5 combines with J gene TRBJ1-1; 7 positions agree with TRBD1. Unmatched junction bases numbered 4, after V lost 7 bases and J lost 5 bases. Germline CDR1 reads MNHEY; CDR2 reads SVGAGI. The CDR3 has 12 amino acids. The CDR3 reads CASTRGGTEAFF. In nucleotides, the CDR3 is TGTGCCAGCACCAGGGGGGGGACTGAAGCTTTCTTT.

This clone was picked up a small number of times. The chain couples TRBV4-1 to TRBJ2-3; 10 bases agree with TRBD2. J was trimmed by 2 bases and V by 2 bases; bases with no gene match: 10. Per germline, CDR1 MGHRA and CDR2 YSYEKL. The CDR3 has 18 residues. DNA for the CDR3: TGCGCCAGCAGCCAAAGGCTAGCGGGAGAACTGTTCACAGATACGCAGTATTTT. Protein product: CASSQRLAGELFTDTQYF.

V usage is TRBV18 and J usage is TRBJ2-5; D might be TRBD1 (5 bases). From germline, CDR1 is KGHSH and CDR2 LQKENI. The CDR3 is 12 amino acids. Trimming cost V 2 bases and J 4 bases, with 5 bases left between them. CDR3 amino acids: CASSPGAETQYF. DNA for the CDR3: TGTGCCAGCTCACCAGGGGCAGAGACCCAGTACTTC.

The V call is TRBV7-7, the J call TRBJ2-3; D unresolved. CDR3 size: 14 residues. Trimming stripped 5 bases from V and 2 bases from J, with 11 bases between. The germline gives CDR1 SSHAT, CDR2 FNYEAQ (reference sequence). The CDR3 DNA is TGTGCCAGCAGCAAGACAACCTACACAGATACGCAGTATTTT. Translating gives CASSKTTYTDTQYF.

The rearrangement uses TRBV5-6 and TRBJ2-3; D unresolved. Trimming took 0 bases from V and 2 from J, leaving 10 bases between them. CDR3 length equals 15 residues. Germline V gene sequence: CDR1 SGHDT, CDR2 YYEEEE. CDR3 sequence (DNA): TGTGCCAGCAGCTTGGCGGGTCATTACACAGATACGCAGTATTTT. It yields the protein CASSLAGHYTDTQYF.

In this sample, this clone turned up once. The CDR3 region is CASSLVLAGGPMNINEQFF. Here the CDR3 DNA reads TGTGCCAGCAGCTTAGTTTTAGCGGGAGGGCCAATGAATATCAATGAGCAGTTCTTC. The chain joins TRBV7-8 to TRBJ2-1; 11 bases line up with TRBD2. The CDR3 sequence is 19 residues long. The J segment lost 6 bases and the V segment lost 1 base, leaving 14 bases of the junction unmatched. Germline V gene sequence: CDR1 SGHVS, CDR2 FQNEAQ.

The V and J genes are TRBV29-1 and TRBJ1-2; tentatively, D is TRBD1 (6 bases). The CDR3 extends over 13 amino acids. Trimming stripped 3 bases from V and 4 bases from J, with 12 bases between. Germline V gene sequence: CDR1 SQVTM, CDR2 ANQGSEA. CDR3 in DNA: TGCAGCGTTGACCAGGGGTCCGGCTATGGCTACACCTTC. It is translated as CSVDQGSGYGYTF.

In this sample, this clone turned up a few times. The rearrangement uses TRBV10-3 and TRBJ2-7, with D perhaps TRBD2 (5 bases). Per germline, CDR1 ENHRY and CDR2 SYGVKD. The CDR3 totals 15 residues. The V end lost 6 bases, the J end lost 2 bases, and 17 bases lay between the germline ends. DNA of the CDR3: TGTGCCATCAGCCCCGACGGGGTTTTAACCTACGAGCAGTACTTC. Its protein product is CAISPDGVLTYEQYF.

The chain combines TRBV7-6 with TRBJ2-1, with D perhaps TRBD1 (7 bases). Germline V CDR1 and CDR2: SGHVS, FNYEAQ. The CDR3 consists of 18 residues. Trimming cost V 1 base and J 2 bases, with 18 bases left between them. The CDR3 is CASSLVGGQSAPYNEQFF. DNA for the CDR3: TGTGCCAGCAGCTTAGTCGGGGGACAGAGCGCGCCCTACAATGAGCAGTTCTTC.

This clone appeared a single time. This CDR3 is also generated by other DNA sequences in the sample. The rearrangement links TRBV6-6 to TRBJ2-7, with D uncertain. V lost 9 bases to trimming and J lost 1 base, with 13 bases between them. The CDR3 sequence is 13 residues long. Germline lookup yields CDR1 MNHNY and CDR2 SVGAGI (reference sequence). The CDR3 loop is CASSPGSSYEQYF. CDR3 bases: TGTGCCAGTTCCCCAGGATCATCCTACGAGCAGTACTTC.

This chain uses TRBV19 with TRBJ2-7; no clear D gene. This CDR3 is built from 16 residues. The germline CDR1 and CDR2 sequences are LNHDA and SQIVND (reference sequence). With 0 bases removed from V and 0 bases from J, the gap between germline ends came to 12 bases. CDR3 sequence (DNA): TGTGCCAGTAGTATAGATCTTCTTTGGGTCTCCTACGAGCAGTACTTC. It yields the protein CASSIDLLWVSYEQYF.

J is TRBJ2-7 and V is TRBV19; weak D call: TRBD2 (6 bases). The CDR3 is 12 amino acids. The germline gives CDR1 LNHDA, CDR2 SQIVND (reference sequence). Trimming pared 4 bases from V and 3 bases from J, leaving 7 bases between. The chain's CDR3 is CASSTGGYEQYF. The CDR3 DNA is TGTGCCAGTAGTACCGGGGGCTACGAGCAGTACTTC. Full variable domain (remainder filled in from reference TRBV19 and TRBJ2-7): DGGITQSPKYLFRKEGQNVTLSCEQNLNHDAMYWYRQDPGQGLRLIYYSQIVNDFQKGDIAEGYSVSREKKESFPLTVTSAQKNPTAFYLCASSTGGYEQYFGPGTRLTVT.

In this sample, this clone turned up a few times. The J gene is TRBJ2-6, the V gene TRBV11-2, with D maybe TRBD1 (5 bases). The CDR3 is 15 residues long. Trimming took 0 bases from V and 2 from J, leaving 5 bases between them. CDR1 and CDR2 from the germline V gene are SGHAT and FQNNGV. CDR3 sequence: CASSLDRAGANVLTF. CDR3 nucleotide sequence: TGTGCCAGCAGCTTAGACAGGGCTGGGGCCAACGTCCTGACTTTC.

V and J are TRBV30 and TRBJ1-1, with D maybe TRBD1 (6 bases). The CDR3 sequence is 14 residues long. With 3 bases removed from V and 1 base from J, the gap between germline ends came to 12 bases. CDR1 GTSNPN and CDR2 SVGIG come from the germline V gene (reference sequence). The CDR3 protein is CAWSENRANTEAFF. The CDR3 DNA is TGTGCCTGGAGCGAAAACAGGGCGAACACTGAAGCTTTCTTT.

The chain combines TRBV4-3 with TRBJ2-7, with D tentatively TRBD1 (6 bases). The CDR3 has 14 amino acids. CDR1 and CDR2 from the germline V gene are LGHNA and YSLEER. The germline V and J ends were trimmed by 2 bases and 4 bases, with 12 bases remaining between them. CDR3 loop: CASSQIQGSYEQYF. CDR3 coding DNA: TGCGCCAGCAGCCAAATACAGGGATCTTACGAGCAGTACTTC.

This rearrangement joins TRBV5-1 to TRBJ1-4; perhaps TRBD1 as D (6 bases). CDR3 length: 15 residues. The ends were cut back, 4 bases at V and 2 bases at J, with 12 bases in the middle. The V gene's germline CDR1 is SGHRS and CDR2 YFSETQ. CDR3 nucleotide sequence: TGCGCCAGCAGCGGGGGCGCGACCACTAATGAAAAACTGTTTTTT. Its translation is CASSGGATTNEKLFF.

The V and J genes are TRBV6-5 and TRBJ2-5; D remains unclear. Trimming left V 6 bases short and J 1 base short, with 9 bases between. The CDR3 runs to 13 residues. The germline V gene encodes CDR1 MNHEY and CDR2 SVGAGI. This chain's CDR3 is CASRFRIQETQYF. CDR3 nucleotide sequence: TGTGCCAGCAGGTTCAGAATCCAAGAGACCCAGTACTTC.

The chain combines TRBV27 with TRBJ2-7; the D is unclear. V was clipped by 2 bases and J by 0 bases, with 8 bases between them. The CDR3 length is 14 residues. The germline V gene has CDR1 MNHEY and CDR2 SMNVEV (reference sequence). In nucleotides, the CDR3 is TGTGCCAGCAGTTTAGGGGTCAGCTCCTACGAGCAGTACTTC. This codes for CASSLGVSSYEQYF.